The 4 T cell receptor beta chains reported below all come from one sample, sequenced in a study of beta chain features in type 1 diabetes. The antigens of these receptors remain unknown. TCRB transcripts that were expressed got sequenced, as all of the isolated RNA had been reverse transcribed. The protocol was immunoSEQ multiplex PCR, while the TCRdb copy is restricted to in-frame clones and leaves out a portion. Of 600,000 to 750,000 clones listed, 9.5% to 15% are singletons. The study's findings and limits: Shortening that was moderate but significant affected the TCRB CDR3s of Type 1 diabetes patients in all four CD4+ subsets.

Sequencing was carried out using naive CD4+ T cells from blood. The receptors were gathered from a man in his thirties or forties with type 1 diabetes.

A few counts support this clone. The chain joins TRBV29-1 to TRBJ2-3; 8 bases line up with TRBD2. Germline V gene sequence: CDR1 SQVTM, CDR2 ANQGSEA. V shed 6 bases and J 4 bases; nucleotides not matched to a gene: 12. The CDR3 runs 15 residues. CDR3 amino acids: CSVQGRGTRPDTQYF. DNA for the CDR3: TGCAGCGTCCAAGGTCGGGGGACTAGACCAGATACGCAGTATTTT.

This clone has a handful of counts. This sequence joins TRBV29-1 and TRBJ2-3; D might be TRBD2 (6 bases). From germline, CDR1 is SQVTM and CDR2 ANQGSEA. V was cut by 6 bases and J by 0 bases, with 13 bases left in between. The CDR3 runs 14 residues. In DNA form, the CDR3 reads TGCAGCGTGGGGCGGGGCCGGAGCACAGATACGCAGTATTTT. It encodes CSVGRGRSTDTQYF.

CDR3 in DNA: TGTGCCAGCAGCTTGGGTCAGGGGAATGCTGGCTACACCTTC. This translates into CASSLGQGNAGYTF. This chain joins TRBV5-4 and TRBJ1-2; TRBD1 might be the D (6 bases). V gave up 0 bases and J gave up 7 bases, with 13 bases separating them. CDR3 size: 14 residues. Germline V gene lookup returns CDR1 SGHNT and CDR2 YYREEE (reference sequence).

The chain employs TRBV9 and TRBJ2-3; D remains unclear. In germline, CDR1 is SGDLS, CDR2 YYNGEE. Trimming cost V 0 bases and J 3 bases, with 11 bases left between them. This CDR3 has 15 residues. CDR3 protein: CASSVGLVRTDTQYF. Here the CDR3 DNA reads TGTGCCAGCAGCGTAGGTCTAGTGAGGACAGATACGCAGTATTTT.